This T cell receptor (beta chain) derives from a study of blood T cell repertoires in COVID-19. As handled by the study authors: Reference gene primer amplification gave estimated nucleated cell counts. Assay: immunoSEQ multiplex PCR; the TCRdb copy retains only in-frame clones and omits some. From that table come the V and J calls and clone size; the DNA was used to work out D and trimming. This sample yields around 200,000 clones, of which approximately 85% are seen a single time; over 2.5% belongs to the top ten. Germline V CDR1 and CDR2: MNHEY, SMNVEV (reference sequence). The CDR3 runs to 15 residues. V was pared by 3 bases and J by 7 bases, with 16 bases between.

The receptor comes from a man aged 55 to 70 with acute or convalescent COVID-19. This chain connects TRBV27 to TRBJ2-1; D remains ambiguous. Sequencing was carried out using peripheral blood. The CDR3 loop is CASSLSLVMMNEQFF. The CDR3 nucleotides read TGTGCCAGCAGTTTGTCCCTAGTAATGATGAATGAGCAGTTCTTC.